The 27 T cell receptor beta chains below come from one sample, sequenced in a study of molecular identifiers for immune sequencing clone quantification. TCRdb redid the calling of the PCR reads with MiXCR, one entry per CDR3 protein. The data show a few hundred thousand distinct CDR3 sequences, about a fifth seen once. Sequenced sample: naive CD8+ T cells from blood, with Jurkat cell RNA spiked in. The subset was: FACS-sorted CD8+CD4-CCR7+CD45RA+ naive T cells. The receptors shown here come from a human donor in good health. Some libraries in this study had Jurkat cell RNA spiked in.

A note on this clonotype: A read error may account for a junction end that differs from germline. The gene calls are TRBV7-9 and TRBJ1-2; D remains ambiguous. From germline, CDR1 is SEHNR and CDR2 FQNEAQ (reference sequence). The CDR3 spans 14 residues. This CDR3 reads CASSSPTGNCGYTF. The CDR3 DNA is TGTGCCAGCAGCTCCCCCACCGGTAACTGTGGCTACACCTTC.

This clonotype occurred a few times. V is TRBV13 and J is TRBJ2-3; no firm D call. With 5 bases removed from V and 7 bases from J, the gap between germline ends came to 13 bases. The CDR3 loop spans 13 amino acids. CDR1 is PRHDT and CDR2 is FYEKMQ in the germline V gene (reference sequence). The CDR3 DNA reads TGTGCCAGCAGCCCGCCCACCACGAATACGCAGTATTTT. It specifies CASSPPTTNTQYF.

Many counts were recorded for this clonotype. J is TRBJ2-7 and V is TRBV20-1, with D possibly matching TRBD2 (6 bases). The CDR3 has 15 amino acids. The germline gives CDR1 DFQATT, CDR2 SNEGSKA (reference sequence). V shed 1 base and J shed 0 bases, with 13 bases lying between them. CDR3 in DNA: TGCAGTGCTAGAGCGGGAGCCCTATCCTCCTACGAGCAGTACTTC. As protein: CSARAGALSSYEQYF.

On this clonotype: At one boundary the junction diverges from the germline segment, which might be a read error. This chain links TRBV4-3 with TRBJ1-2, with 7 bases that match TRBD1. The V gene's germline CDR1 is LGHNA and CDR2 YSLEER. This CDR3 region has 16 residues. The CDR3 here is CPSSQDRGGQYYGYTF. DNA of the CDR3: TGCCCCAGCAGCCAAGATCGAGGGGGACAGTACTATGGCTACACCTTC.

This chain links TRBV20-1 with TRBJ2-5; unclear D gene. Trimming removed 2 bases at V and 2 bases at J, with 6 bases between. This CDR3 spans 12 amino acids. Per the germline V gene, CDR1 is DFQATT and CDR2 is SNEGSKA (reference sequence). CDR3 amino acids: CSARQKQETQYF. The DNA of the CDR3 is TGCAGTGCTAGACAGAAACAAGAGACCCAGTACTTC.

CDR3 region: CASSSGQGSQPQHF. In DNA form, the CDR3 reads TGTGCCAGCAGTTCCGGACAGGGCAGTCAGCCCCAGCATTTT. V is TRBV28 and J is TRBJ1-5; 8 nucleotides agree with TRBD1. This CDR3 is 14 amino acids long. The germline V gene has CDR1 MDHEN and CDR2 SYDVKM. V was pared by 4 bases and J by 6 bases, with 5 bases of the junction left unmatched.

The chain recombines TRBV12-3 or TRBV12-4 with TRBJ2-2; TRBD1 aligns across 8 bases. V dropped 10 bases and J dropped 7; count of bases not matched to a gene: 11. There are 14 residues in the CDR3. CDR3 amino acids: CANRPGQGSGELFF. The CDR3 DNA follows: TGTGCCAACAGACCCGGACAGGGCAGCGGGGAGCTGTTTTTT.

This clonotype was detected many times. The chain is built from TRBV4-3 and TRBJ2-7; no firm D call. Trimming stripped 5 bases from V and 6 bases from J, with 14 bases between. Germline V lookup: CDR1 LGHNA, CDR2 YSLEER. The CDR3 consists of 13 residues. Written as DNA, the CDR3 is TGCGCCAGCAGCGTTAACAATCTCTCCGAGCAGTACTTC. The encoded protein is CASSVNNLSEQYF.

For this clonotype: A junction boundary mismatches the germline segment, possibly from a read error. This CDR3 is CASSLGVGTVYGQYF. The CDR3 coding sequence is TGTGCCAGCAGCTTAGGAGTCGGGACAGTATACGGGCAGTACTTC. The chain combines TRBV7-7 with TRBJ2-7, with TRBD1 matching over 7 bases. The germline V gene encodes CDR1 SSHAT and CDR2 FNYEAQ (reference sequence). The CDR3 extends over 15 amino acids.

This chain uses TRBV7-8 with TRBJ2-3; possibly TRBD1 for D (5 bases). The V end was cut by 0 bases, the J end by 4 bases, with 14 bases between. CDR3 length equals 16 residues. Germline V CDR1 and CDR2: SGHVS, FQNEAQ. The CDR3 sequence is CASSLAGGRAPDTQYF. The CDR3, as DNA: TGTGCCAGCAGCTTAGCGGGCGGCAGGGCGCCAGATACGCAGTATTTT.

This clonotype has at least ten counts. V usage is TRBV7-9 and J usage is TRBJ1-1; 7 bases match TRBD1. Trimming cost V 4 bases and J 0 bases; bases outside gene matches: 2. CDR3 length: 14 residues. The germline CDR1 and CDR2 sequences are SEHNR and FQNEAQ (reference sequence). CDR3 nucleotides: TGTGCCAGCAGCTCTGGACAGGTGAACACTGAAGCTTTCTTT. This encodes CASSSGQVNTEAFF.

A remark on this clonotype: The conserved closing phenylalanine or tryptophan is absent in this CDR3, likely reflecting a read error. The chain combines TRBV6-6 with TRBJ1-4; D unclear. Trimming left V 5 bases short and J 8 bases short, with 24 bases between. Germline CDR1 reads MNHNY; CDR2 reads SVGAGI (reference sequence). The CDR3 sequence is 17 residues long. The CDR3 here is CASSPGPFQTSGEKLFL. CDR3 nucleotides: TGTGCCAGCAGTCCCGGTCCCTTTCAAACCTCGGGGGAAAAACTGTTTCTT.

In this sample, this clonotype turned up a few times. The chain couples TRBV4-1 to TRBJ1-2, with D possibly TRBD1 on 5 matching bases. Germline V gene sequence: CDR1 MGHRA, CDR2 YSYEKL. Trimming removed 4 bases from V and 3 bases from J, with 12 bases in between. The CDR3 sequence is 14 residues long. This chain's CDR3 is CASSPAAGDYGYTF. CDR3 DNA: TGCGCCAGCAGCCCCGCGGCGGGGGACTATGGCTACACCTTC.

This chain joins TRBV4-3 and TRBJ2-3; the D is unclear. Trimming stripped 6 bases from V and 1 base from J, with 11 bases between. In germline, CDR1 is LGHNA, CDR2 YSLEER. This CDR3 is built from 14 residues. CDR3 DNA sequence: TGCGCCAGCAGGTCGCTAGGTGGCACAGATACGCAGTATTTT. This sequence encodes CASRSLGGTDTQYF.

V and J are TRBV19 and TRBJ1-1; TRBD1 matches 7 bases. The CDR3 covers 14 residues. CDR1 and CDR2 from the germline V gene are LNHDA and SQIVND (reference sequence). The ends lost 3 bases at V and 4 bases at J; junction bases unmatched: 5. DNA of the CDR3: TGTGCCAGTAGTATGGGAGGGGGCCTCACTGAAGCTTTCTTT. Translation gives CASSMGGGLTEAFF.

This clonotype appeared a few times. The J gene is TRBJ1-5, the V gene TRBV9; D is undetermined. CDR3 size: 14 residues. Trimming took 0 bases from V and 3 from J, leaving 7 bases between them. Germline values: CDR1 SGDLS, CDR2 YYNGEE. CDR3 amino acids: CASSVAGINQPQHF. CDR3 coding DNA: TGTGCCAGCAGCGTAGCCGGGATCAATCAGCCCCAGCATTTT.

This clonotype was detected ten times or more. This chain links TRBV6-5 with TRBJ2-7; tentatively, D is TRBD1 or TRBD2 (5 bases each). CDR1 and CDR2 from the germline V gene are MNHEY and SVGAGI. This CDR3 region has 15 residues. Trimming removed 7 bases at V and 1 base at J, with 17 bases between. The CDR3, as DNA: TGTGCCAGCACCCCGACAGCTGGGGGTTCCTACGAGCAGTACTTC. This codes for CASTPTAGGSYEQYF.

This clonotype was counted many times. The chain couples TRBV6-1 to TRBJ1-3; D gene unclear. The ends were cut back, 4 bases at V and 0 bases at J, with 10 bases in the middle. Germline loops: CDR1 MNHNS, CDR2 SASEGT. The CDR3 extends over 15 amino acids. DNA for the CDR3: TGTGCCAGCAGTGTAGGAGAGAGCTCTGGAAACACCATATATTTT. Protein sequence: CASSVGESSGNTIYF.

This chain uses TRBV27 with TRBJ2-5; D tentatively fits TRBD1 or TRBD2 (6 bases each). The V and J ends lost 1 base and 6 bases respectively, with 9 bases between them. Germline assignment: CDR1 MNHEY and CDR2 SMNVEV (reference sequence). This CDR3 spans 13 amino acids. The DNA of the CDR3 is TGTGCCAGCAGTTTATTTGGGGGGCAGACCCAGTACTTC. It is translated as CASSLFGGQTQYF.

This clonotype was seen ten or more times. Written as DNA, the CDR3 is TGCAGCGTTGTAGGGACAGGCGCCTTCTCCTACGAGCAGTACTTC. Encoded protein: CSVVGTGAFSYEQYF. J is TRBJ2-7 and V is TRBV29-1, with TRBD1 identical over 8 bases. This CDR3 is 15 amino acids long. Germline V gives CDR1 SQVTM, CDR2 ANQGSEA. Losses at the gene ends were 4 bases for V and 0 bases for J; bases not matched to a gene: 8.

The chain combines TRBV6-2 or TRBV6-3 with TRBJ1-2; D may be TRBD1 (5 bases). Germline CDR1 and CDR2: MNHEY and SVGEGT. This CDR3 contains 14 residues. Trimming removed 5 bases from V and 7 bases from J, with 17 bases in between. The CDR3 DNA sequence: TGTGCCAGCAGTCCCGGGGCAGGTATTCTTGGCTACACCTTC. This gives the protein CASSPGAGILGYTF.

In this sample, this clonotype turned up a few times. V usage is TRBV5-1 and J usage is TRBJ1-5; D remains unclear. From germline, CDR1 is SGHRS and CDR2 YFSETQ. Trimming removed 1 base at V and 0 bases at J, with 11 bases between. The CDR3 runs to 16 residues. CDR3: CASSLSRTFSNQPQHF. DNA for the CDR3: TGCGCCAGCAGCTTGTCCCGGACGTTTAGCAATCAGCCCCAGCATTTT.

There are a few counts of this clonotype. The rearrangement uses TRBV6-6 and TRBJ2-3; a possible D gene is TRBD2 (6 bases). Looked up from germline, CDR1 is MNHNY and CDR2 is SVGAGI (reference sequence). Between the trimmed V and J ends, which lost 4 bases and 3 bases, there was a span of 14 bases. The CDR3 spans 15 residues. The CDR3: CASSSLVGGTDTQYF. DNA for the CDR3: TGTGCCAGCAGTTCGCTAGTGGGGGGAACAGATACGCAGTATTTT.

In its sample, this clonotype was seen many times. The V gene is TRBV23-1, the J gene TRBJ2-2; D perhaps matches TRBD1 (6 bases). Being an ORF, TRBV23-1 has a function that is uncertain. This CDR3 has 20 residues. The V end was cut by 6 bases, the J end by 0 bases, with 26 bases between. DNA for the CDR3: TGCGCCAGCAGGAGAAAACAGGGCGTCTTTTTGAAAGCGAACACCGGGGAGCTGTTTTTT. Amino acids: CASRRKQGVFLKANTGELFF.

This clonotype was observed a handful of times. Possible read error: a much larger clone is one base away. The rearrangement joins TRBV4-1 to TRBJ2-7; no clear D gene. The CDR3 contains 11 residues. Looked up from germline, CDR1 is MGHRA and CDR2 is YSYEKL. The germline V and J ends were trimmed by 4 bases and 7 bases, with 8 bases remaining between them. The CDR3 is CASSPGSEQYV. CDR3 in DNA: TGCGCCAGCAGCCCAGGATCGGAGCAGTACGTC.

A note on this clonotype: Given a much more abundant clone one base away, this may be a read error. V usage is TRBV27 and J usage is TRBJ2-5; D tentatively fits TRBD1 or TRBD2 (5 bases each). The CDR3 extends over 14 amino acids. Germline V gene lookup returns CDR1 MNHEY and CDR2 SMNVEV (reference sequence). This chain's CDR3 is CASSLWGYQGTQYF. Written as DNA, the CDR3 is TGTGCCAGCAGTTTATGGGGGTATCAAGGGACCCAGTACTTC.

The genes are TRBV27 and TRBJ2-3; 11 bases fit TRBD2. V gave up 4 bases and J gave up 5 bases; unmatched junction bases: 11. Germline loops: CDR1 MNHEY, CDR2 SMNVEV (reference sequence). The CDR3 is 17 amino acids. The CDR3 loop reads CASSSSGVSGGVDTQYF. CDR3 sequence (DNA): TGTGCCAGCAGTTCATCGGGAGTTAGCGGGGGGGTAGATACGCAGTATTTT.